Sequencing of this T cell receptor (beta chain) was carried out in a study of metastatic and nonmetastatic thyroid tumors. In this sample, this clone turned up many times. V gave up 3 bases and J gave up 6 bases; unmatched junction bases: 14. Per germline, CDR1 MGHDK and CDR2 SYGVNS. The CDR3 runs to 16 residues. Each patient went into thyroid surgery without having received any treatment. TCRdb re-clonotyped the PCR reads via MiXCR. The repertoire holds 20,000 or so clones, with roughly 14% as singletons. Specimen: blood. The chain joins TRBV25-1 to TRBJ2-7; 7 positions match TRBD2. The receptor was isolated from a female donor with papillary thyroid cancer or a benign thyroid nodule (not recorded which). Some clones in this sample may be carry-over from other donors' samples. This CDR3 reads CASSDWSRGGRSEQYF. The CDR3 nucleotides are TGTGCCAGCAGTGACTGGAGTCGGGGAGGGAGGAGCGAGCAGTACTTC.